The 17 T cell receptor beta chains reported below all come from one sample, sequenced in a study of blood T cell repertoires in COVID-19. Generated by immunoSEQ multiplex PCR, the TCRdb table keeps only in-frame clones and is missing some. The sample lists approximately 25,000 clones; 75% to 90% were seen once. The sequencing sample was made of peripheral blood. All receptors come from a woman of 80 years or more with active or convalescent COVID-19.

The V gene is TRBV30, the J gene TRBJ2-1, with D tentatively TRBD2 (6 bases). The CDR3 is 14 residues long. CDR1 is GTSNPN and CDR2 is SVGIG in the germline V gene (reference sequence). The V gene lost 0 bases and the J gene lost 7 bases, with 13 bases spanning the gap. CDR3 sequence reads: CAWSVVREKNEQFF. The CDR3, as DNA: TGTGCCTGGAGTGTGGTACGGGAGAAGAATGAGCAGTTCTTC.

CDR3 protein: CASSYGYLEYTEAFF. In DNA, the CDR3 is TGTGCCAGCAGTTACGGGTATCTGGAGTACACTGAAGCTTTCTTT. The chain links TRBV6-5 to TRBJ1-1; D call uncertain. Germline CDR1 reads MNHEY; CDR2 reads SVGAGI. The CDR3 is 15 amino acids. Trimming removed 2 bases from V and 3 bases from J, with 13 bases in between.

The chain recombines TRBV12-5 with TRBJ2-2, with unresolved D. Germline V lookup: CDR1 LGHNT, CDR2 FRNRAP. V was clipped by 4 bases and J by 7 bases, with 7 bases between them. The CDR3 runs 12 residues. The CDR3: CASGSSYGELFF. CDR3 in DNA: TGTGCTAGTGGTTCGTCCTACGGGGAGCTGTTTTTT.

This chain links TRBV19 with TRBJ2-5; perhaps TRBD2 as D (5 bases). The CDR3 totals 13 residues. Germline CDR1 LNHDA, CDR2 SQIVND (reference sequence). Trimming removed 7 bases at V and 1 base at J, with 10 bases between. CDR3 sequence: CASTPSGQETQYF. CDR3 sequence (DNA): TGTGCCAGTACTCCCAGCGGCCAAGAGACCCAGTACTTC.

The rearrangement links TRBV25-1 to TRBJ1-3; D gene unclear. V was trimmed by 1 base and J by 2 bases, leaving 9 bases between them. The CDR3 is 15 amino acids. Germline assignment: CDR1 MGHDK and CDR2 SYGVNS. The CDR3: CASSEFTTAGNTIYF. CDR3 DNA sequence: TGTGCCAGCAGTGAATTTACTACGGCTGGAAACACCATATATTTT.

The V call is TRBV5-4, the J call TRBJ2-1; perhaps TRBD2 as D (5 bases). The CDR3 spans 12 residues. The V end lost 3 bases, the J end lost 7 bases, and 8 bases lay between the germline ends. Germline V gene sequence: CDR1 SGHNT, CDR2 YYREEE (reference sequence). CDR3 in amino acids: CASSSERNEQFF. In nucleotides, the CDR3 is TGTGCCAGCAGCTCGGAGCGGAATGAGCAGTTCTTC.

The V call is TRBV25-1, the J call TRBJ1-4, with D possibly matching TRBD1 (6 bases). V lost 2 bases, J lost 0 bases, and 7 bases lay in between. The CDR3 has 15 residues. The germline V gene encodes CDR1 MGHDK and CDR2 SYGVNS. The CDR3 nucleotides are TGTGCCAGCAGTGAACCAGGGGCAACTAATGAAAAACTGTTTTTT. It yields the protein CASSEPGATNEKLFF. Looking up the rest from reference TRBV25-1 and TRBJ1-4 gives the full variable domain: EADIYQTPRYLVIGTGKKITLECSQTMGHDKMYWYQQDPGMELHLIHYSYGVNSTEKGDLSSESTVSRIRTEHFPLTLESARPSHTSQYLCASSEPGATNEKLFFGSGTQLSVL.

This chain uses TRBV4-1 with TRBJ2-6, with 7 bases fitting TRBD2. CDR3 length: 20 amino acids. V dropped 0 bases and J dropped 4; count of bases not matched to a gene: 15. Germline V gene lookup returns CDR1 MGHRA and CDR2 YSYEKL. The DNA of the CDR3 is TGCGCCAGCAGCCAAGATAGGGGTCGGACTAGGAAGTCGGGGGCCAACGTCCTGACTTTC. Amino acid sequence: CASSQDRGRTRKSGANVLTF.

This CDR3 is CASSLDGGPTYEQYF. The CDR3 DNA sequence: TGTGCCAGCAGCCTCGACGGAGGCCCGACCTACGAGCAGTACTTC. The rearrangement uses TRBV6-6 and TRBJ2-7, with TRBD2 as a possible D gene (5 bases). The CDR3 sequence is 15 residues long. Germline assignment: CDR1 MNHNY and CDR2 SVGAGI (reference sequence). V lost 6 bases and J lost 2, with 17 bases in between.

This sequence joins TRBV28 and TRBJ2-7; 7 bases are shared with TRBD1. Losses at the gene ends were 6 bases for V and 0 bases for J; bases not matched to a gene: 11. Germline V gene sequence: CDR1 MDHEN, CDR2 SYDVKM. The length of the CDR3 is 16 residues. Here the CDR3 reads CASRDIRDSHSYEQYF. CDR3 DNA: TGTGCCAGCAGGGACATCCGGGACAGTCACTCCTACGAGCAGTACTTC.

A single count supports this clone. V usage is TRBV6-2 or TRBV6-3 and J usage is TRBJ2-3; TRBD2 matches at 10 bases. J lost 2 bases, V lost 6 bases, and 14 bases had no gene match. The germline V gene has CDR1 MNHEY and CDR2 SVGEGT. The CDR3 extends over 18 amino acids. DNA for the CDR3: TGTGCCAGCAGCGCCCCGCTTGGTAGCGGGAGGAACACAGATACGCAGTATTTT. Residues: CASSAPLGSGRNTDTQYF.

The V call is TRBV6-2 or TRBV6-3, the J call TRBJ1-2; D gene unclear. CDR1 is MNHEY, CDR2 SVGEGT, per germline. The CDR3 spans 11 residues. The ends were cut back, 5 bases at V and 8 bases at J, with 9 bases in the middle. The CDR3 region is CASSPGRGYTF. For the CDR3, the DNA is TGTGCCAGCAGTCCCGGGAGAGGCTACACCTTC.

This chain links TRBV11-1 with TRBJ1-4, with TRBD1 matching 8 bases. V was clipped by 5 bases and J by 7 bases; unmatched bases: 9. CDR3 length: 15 residues. From germline, CDR1 is SGHAT and CDR2 FQDESV (reference sequence). The DNA of the CDR3 is TGTGCCAGCAGCCCAAATCAGGGGGCATTTGAAAAACTGTTTTTT. Translating it yields CASSPNQGAFEKLFF.

Here the CDR3 reads CASSVGQLNTEAFF. CDR3 bases: TGTGCCAGCAGCGTTGGACAGTTGAACACTGAAGCTTTCTTT. This rearrangement joins TRBV14 to TRBJ1-1; tentative D call: TRBD1 (6 bases). V gave up 5 bases and J gave up 0 bases, with 10 bases separating them. The CDR3 runs 14 residues. The germline V gene encodes CDR1 SGHDN and CDR2 FVKESK.

The chain recombines TRBV10-2 with TRBJ1-2; tentative D call: TRBD1 (5 bases). The CDR3 has 14 residues. V lost 5 bases to trimming and J lost 2 bases, with 12 bases between them. Per the germline V gene, CDR1 is WSHSY and CDR2 is SAAADI. CDR3 loop: CASSPRGGNYGYTF. The CDR3 coding sequence is TGCGCCAGCAGTCCTAGGGGAGGGAACTATGGCTACACCTTC.

In its sample, this clone was seen once. The chain's CDR3 is CASSLGFSGADTQYF. CDR3 bases: TGTGCCAGCAGCTTAGGATTTTCGGGGGCAGATACGCAGTATTTT. The chain carries TRBV7-3 and TRBJ2-3, with a possible D match to TRBD2 (6 bases). Trimming took 2 bases from V and 4 from J, leaving 13 bases between them. Germline CDR1 and CDR2: SGHTA and FQGTGA. The CDR3 spans 15 residues.

This clone showed up just once. The CDR3 DNA sequence: TGTGCCATCAGTGAGGAACTCCACTACGAGCAGTACTTC. This translates into CAISEELHYEQYF. The chain carries TRBV10-3 and TRBJ2-7, with unresolved D. The length of the CDR3 is 13 residues. Germline loops: CDR1 ENHRY, CDR2 SYGVKD. The ends were cut back, 2 bases at V and 3 bases at J, with 8 bases in the middle.